Listed here are 27 T cell receptor beta chains from one sample, sequenced in a study of blood T cell repertoires in COVID-19. Libraries were prepared by immunoSEQ multiplex PCR; TCRdb keeps only in-frame clonotypes and omits some of them. The sample yields hundreds of thousands of clones, less than 85% seen once. The sequencing input was peripheral blood. The receptors originated from a woman in her late teens or twenties with acute or convalescent COVID-19.

The table lists this clone with a count of one. V gene TRBV9 combines with J gene TRBJ2-6; perhaps TRBD1 as D (5 bases). Trimming pared 3 bases from V and 0 bases from J, leaving 10 bases between. CDR1 and CDR2 (germline): SGDLS, YYNGEE. This CDR3 has 16 residues. CDR3 sequence: CASSGDRDSGANVLTF. In DNA, the CDR3 is TGTGCCAGCAGCGGCGACAGAGACTCTGGGGCCAACGTCCTGACTTTC.

This chain links TRBV4-1 with TRBJ2-1, with 13 nucleotides matching TRBD2. Germline assignment: CDR1 MGHRA and CDR2 YSYEKL. Losses at the gene ends were 5 bases for V and 0 bases for J; bases not matched to a gene: 4. The CDR3 contains 17 residues. The CDR3 spells CASSWGLAGSSYNEQFF. The CDR3 DNA reads TGCGCCAGCAGCTGGGGACTAGCGGGGAGCTCCTACAATGAGCAGTTCTTC.

V usage is TRBV19 and J usage is TRBJ1-1; TRBD1 aligns across 8 bases. This CDR3 has 16 residues. The junction had 9 bases not matched to a gene; V was cut back by 6 bases and J by 0 bases. The germline CDR1 and CDR2 sequences are LNHDA and SQIVND (reference sequence). This chain's CDR3 is CASRHDRGRVNTEAFF. The CDR3 nucleotides are TGTGCCAGTAGGCACGACAGGGGAAGGGTGAACACTGAAGCTTTCTTT.

The chain links TRBV4-1 to TRBJ2-1; TRBD2 is a possible D gene (6 bases). Deletions cut 3 bases from V and 6 bases from J, with 15 bases between. Per the germline V gene, CDR1 is MGHRA and CDR2 is YSYEKL. The CDR3 has 15 residues. The CDR3 spells CASSHPGRYGNEQFF. The CDR3 nucleotides are TGCGCCAGCAGCCACCCAGGGAGGTACGGCAATGAGCAGTTCTTC.

This chain links TRBV7-9 with TRBJ1-2; TRBD1 might be the D (6 bases). V was pared by 0 bases and J by 7 bases, with 21 bases between. The CDR3 length is 17 residues. Germline V gives CDR1 SEHNR, CDR2 FQNEAQ (reference sequence). The CDR3 DNA is TGTGCCAGCAGCTTAGCGGAGGACAGCCTGGGCGTCTGTGGCTACACCTTC. Translation: CASSLAEDSLGVCGYTF.

The gene calls are TRBV5-1 and TRBJ2-1; 7 bases fit TRBD1. The CDR3 contains 12 residues. Looked up from germline, CDR1 is SGHRS and CDR2 is YFSETQ. The J segment lost 5 bases and the V segment lost 5 bases, leaving 1 base of the junction unmatched. CDR3 nucleotides: TGCGCCAGCAGAGGGGGCAACAATGAGCAGTTCTTC. It codes for CASRGGNNEQFF.

The chain joins TRBV12-3 or TRBV12-4 to TRBJ2-5; weak D call: TRBD2 (6 bases). This CDR3 region has 13 residues. Trimming stripped 9 bases from V and 5 bases from J, with 16 bases between. CDR3 bases: TGTGCCAGTACTACGGGGGTAGGGGAGACCCAGTACTTC. Protein sequence: CASTTGVGETQYF.

The V and J genes are TRBV29-1 and TRBJ1-2, with D maybe TRBD1 (5 bases). Trimming took 7 bases from V and 5 from J, leaving 11 bases between them. Germline V gives CDR1 SQVTM, CDR2 ANQGSEA. This CDR3 has 11 amino acids. The CDR3 bases are TGCAGCGCCCCAAAGGGGTATGGCTACACCTTC. Its translation: CSAPKGYGYTF.

V and J are TRBV3-1 (or the pseudogene TRBV3-2) and TRBJ2-1; TRBD2 matches at 7 bases. This CDR3 is 14 amino acids long. The V gene end was trimmed by 0 bases and the J gene end by 12 bases; junction bases not matched to a gene: 8. CDR1 and CDR2 (germline): LGHDT, YNNKEL (reference sequence). CDR3 DNA: TGTGCCAGCAGCCAAGATCTGACTGGGGGGGGGCAGTTCTTC. This gives the protein CASSQDLTGGGQFF.

V and J are TRBV5-1 and TRBJ2-5, with D hard to call. This CDR3 contains 12 residues. Deletions cut 2 bases from V and 3 bases from J, with 5 bases between. Germline values: CDR1 SGHRS, CDR2 YFSETQ. CDR3 region: CASSFIEETQYF. The CDR3 DNA sequence: TGCGCCAGCAGCTTCATTGAAGAGACCCAGTACTTC.

The V call is TRBV3-1 (or the pseudogene TRBV3-2), the J call TRBJ2-5; D possibly corresponds to TRBD2 (5 bases). The CDR3 sequence is 14 residues long. Between the trimmed V and J ends, which lost 5 bases and 2 bases, there was a span of 12 bases. CDR1 and CDR2 (germline): LGHDT, YNNKEL (reference sequence). CDR3 amino acids: CASSYSGWQETQYF. The CDR3 DNA reads as TGTGCCAGCAGCTATTCGGGGTGGCAAGAGACCCAGTACTTC.

The rearrangement uses TRBV11-2 and TRBJ2-1; possible D gene TRBD2, 6 bases. The ends were cut back, 0 bases at V and 0 bases at J, with 9 bases in the middle. The CDR3 is 16 amino acids. Germline V gene sequence: CDR1 SGHAT, CDR2 FQNNGV. The CDR3 nucleotides are TGTGCCAGCAGCTTAGAGCGGGGTGGCTCCTACAATGAGCAGTTCTTC. Translated: CASSLERGGSYNEQFF. Complete variable domain (other parts from reference TRBV11-2 and TRBJ2-1): EAGVAQSPRYKIIEKRQSVAFWCNPISGHATLYWYQQILGQGPKLLIQFQNNGVVDDSQLPKDRFSAERLKGVDSTLKIQPAKLEDSAVYLCASSLERGGSYNEQFFGPGTRLTVL.

The genes are TRBV11-2 and TRBJ1-2; D is uncertain. The CDR3 loop spans 17 amino acids. CDR1 and CDR2 (germline): SGHAT, FQNNGV. The V end was cut by 0 bases, the J end by 3 bases, with 17 bases between. The DNA of the CDR3 is TGTGCCAGCAGCTTAGATAGGATAACAGCCGATTACTATGGCTACACCTTC. It encodes CASSLDRITADYYGYTF.

The rearrangement joins TRBV28 to TRBJ1-2; maybe TRBD1 (6 bases). V was pared by 5 bases and J by 4 bases, with 14 bases between. This CDR3 is built from 14 residues. Germline lookup yields CDR1 MDHEN and CDR2 SYDVKM. The CDR3 reads CASSVRGEIYGYTF. CDR3 DNA sequence: TGTGCCAGCAGTGTCAGGGGCGAAATCTATGGCTACACCTTC.

The V gene is TRBV12-5, the J gene TRBJ1-1, with D possibly being TRBD1 (5 bases). V lost 5 bases and J 4 bases, leaving 14 bases between the germline ends. The CDR3 is made up of 14 amino acids. Germline-derived CDR1 and CDR2 are LGHNT and FRNRAP. CDR3 in DNA: TGTGCTAGTGGTATACACAGGCTCGGCACTGAAGCTTTCTTT. Its protein is CASGIHRLGTEAFF.

The chain joins TRBV24-1 to TRBJ2-1; D unclear. V lost 9 bases, J lost 4 bases, and 9 bases lay in between. There are 12 residues in the CDR3. Germline lookup yields CDR1 KGHDR and CDR2 SFDVKD. The CDR3 DNA follows: TGTGCCACCTCTGCTAGTTACAATGAGCAGTTCTTC. It translates to CATSASYNEQFF.

The J gene is TRBJ1-4, the V gene TRBV5-1; D call uncertain. In germline, CDR1 is SGHRS, CDR2 YFSETQ. There are 15 residues in the CDR3. Trimming cost V 0 bases and J 0 bases, with 6 bases left between them. CDR3 sequence (DNA): TGCGCCAGCAGCTTGGACAGACCAACTAATGAAAAACTGTTTTTT. Translated: CASSLDRPTNEKLFF.

The chain combines TRBV5-6 with TRBJ1-2; maybe TRBD1 (6 bases). Trimming removed 1 base from V and 2 bases from J, with 12 bases in between. CDR1 is SGHDT and CDR2 is YYEEEE in the germline V gene. This CDR3 is 15 amino acids long. The CDR3: CASSLTQDSNYGYTF. For the CDR3, the DNA is TGTGCCAGCAGCTTGACACAGGACAGCAACTATGGCTACACCTTC.

The rearrangement joins TRBV10-2 to TRBJ1-1, with no clear D. The CDR3 loop spans 12 amino acids. In germline, CDR1 is WSHSY, CDR2 SAAADI. Trimming pared 6 bases from V and 0 bases from J, leaving 5 bases between. Here the CDR3 reads CASRGLNTEAFF. The CDR3 DNA follows: TGCGCCAGCAGGGGCTTGAACACTGAAGCTTTCTTT.

This chain links TRBV12-5 with TRBJ2-1; 12 bases map to TRBD2. The germline V gene encodes CDR1 LGHNT and CDR2 FRNRAP. The trim removed 2 bases at V and 6 bases at J, leaving 5 bases unmatched. The CDR3 is made up of 16 amino acids. The CDR3 protein is CASGLFGLAGTNEQFF. The CDR3, as DNA: TGTGCTAGTGGTTTGTTCGGACTAGCGGGAACCAATGAGCAGTTCTTC.

This clone was counted once. The V and J genes are TRBV28 and TRBJ2-5; no clear D. Trimming cost V 2 bases and J 5 bases, with 9 bases left between them. The CDR3 runs to 13 residues. From germline, CDR1 is MDHEN and CDR2 SYDVKM. CDR3 nucleotide sequence: TGTGCCAGCAGTTTAGGTATAGCCGAGACCCAGTACTTC. It encodes CASSLGIAETQYF.

The count of this clone is one. The chain recombines TRBV20-1 with TRBJ2-7, with no clear D. The CDR3 consists of 13 residues. V dropped 3 bases and J dropped 0 bases, with 9 bases sitting between them. Germline V gene lookup returns CDR1 DFQATT and CDR2 SNEGSKA (reference sequence). CDR3: CSASVQSSYEQYF. In DNA form, the CDR3 reads TGCAGTGCTAGTGTACAGAGCTCCTACGAGCAGTACTTC.

The chain combines TRBV10-3 with TRBJ1-3; 9 bases map to TRBD1. The CDR3 has 15 amino acids. Germline CDR1 ENHRY, CDR2 SYGVKD. J lost 4 bases, V lost 8 bases, and 9 bases had no gene match. The CDR3 DNA sequence: TGTGCCATCTCACCGGGACAGGGTAGAGGAAACACCATATATTTT. Protein: CAISPGQGRGNTIYF.

The chain couples TRBV4-2 to TRBJ1-3; TRBD1 is a possible D gene (6 bases). Germline values: CDR1 LGHNA, CDR2 YNFKEQ. The CDR3 contains 15 residues. V was pared by 6 bases and J by 0 bases, with 12 bases between. CDR3 DNA sequence: TGTGCCAGCAGGGCGACAGGAAGCTCTGGAAACACCATATATTTT. Translated: CASRATGSSGNTIYF.

The gene calls are TRBV10-1 and TRBJ2-3, with a weak D call TRBD2 (5 bases). Germline V gene data show CDR1 as WNHNN and CDR2 as SYGVQD (reference sequence). Trimming pared 3 bases from V and 2 bases from J, leaving 12 bases between. This CDR3 spans 15 amino acids. CDR3 loop: CASSDSERITDTQYF. The CDR3 DNA reads as TGCGCCAGCAGTGATTCGGAGCGGATCACAGATACGCAGTATTTT.

The rearrangement joins TRBV4-2 to TRBJ1-1, with D possibly matching TRBD1 (6 bases). The CDR3 has 14 amino acids. Trimming removed 3 bases from V and 10 bases from J, with 18 bases in between. The germline V gene encodes CDR1 LGHNA and CDR2 YNFKEQ. As DNA, the CDR3 is TGTGCCAGCAGCCAGGGACAAGGGCCCTGGGGAGCTTTCTTT. As protein: CASSQGQGPWGAFF.

The gene calls are TRBV27 and TRBJ1-2; D gene ambiguous. With 4 bases removed from V and 4 bases from J, the gap between germline ends came to 10 bases. The CDR3 covers 13 residues. CDR1 and CDR2 from the germline V gene are MNHEY and SMNVEV (reference sequence). In DNA, the CDR3 is TGTGCCAGCAGTTCGACTGGGAGCTATGGCTACACCTTC. Its protein product is CASSSTGSYGYTF.